Given below is one TCR beta chain in context. V lost 6 bases, J lost 0 bases, and 15 bases lay in between. The CDR3 runs 15 residues. CDR1 and CDR2 from the germline V gene are SGHRS and YFSETQ. This table comes from immunoSEQ multiplex PCR, and its TCRdb copy is limited to in-frame clones, with some not included. The table includes approximately 60,000 clones, 91% detected once. This specimen belongs to a study of T cell changes during pregnancy in multiple sclerosis. V is TRBV5-1 and J is TRBJ1-1; the D is unclear. The TCR originated in a female donor with multiple sclerosis, enrolled in a pregnancy study. Sequencing used peripheral blood, obtained before pregnancy. The CDR3 DNA is TGCGCCAGCAACCCGGCCTCGGGAATGAACACTGAAGCTTTCTTT. It encodes CASNPASGMNTEAFF. Filled out from reference TRBV5-1 and TRBJ1-1, the complete variable domain reads KAGVTQTPRYLIKTRGQQVTLSCSPISGHRSVSWYQQTPGQGLQFLFEYFSETQRNKGNFPGRFSGRQFSNSRSEMNVSTLELGDSALYLCASNPASGMNTEAFFGQGTRLTVV.